This entry is about one T cell receptor beta chain. Its antigen is not known. The data stem from a study of shared clonotypes between healthy human individuals. Study context: CD4 naive and CD4 memory each took three plates per donor, while CD8 naive took two and CD8 memory one.

The protocol was immunoSEQ multiplex PCR, while the TCRdb copy is restricted to in-frame clones and leaves out a portion. The data hold under 1,100,000 clones, with approximately 76% observed a single time. This CDR3 region has 14 residues. Trimming shortened V by 5 bases and J by 7 bases, and 17 bases separated the two germline ends. Germline loops: CDR1 MNHEY, CDR2 SVGAGI. Study-wide points: Generally, naive subsets (rather than memory subsets) showed larger estimated richness.

Sequencing was done on a sample of memory CD4+ T cells sorted from blood. Subset: CD45RA-negative fraction. The rearrangement uses TRBV6-5 and TRBJ1-2, with a weak D call TRBD1 (5 bases). This clonotype was obtained from a young man in good health. CDR3 DNA sequence: TGTGCCAGCAGTCCCGCAGGGAGGAACGGTGGCTACACCTTC. Translated, it gives CASSPAGRNGGYTF.